This T cell receptor (beta chain) was found in a study of T cell repertoires in ileal Crohn's disease. Study findings and constraints: Every patient over 26.8% clonality showed endoscopic recurrence. Active smokers at surgery had more clonal expansions than non-smokers.

The repertoire was sequenced with immunoSEQ multiplex PCR; TCRdb's copy has only in-frame clones and lacks some. Among about 13,000 clones listed, more than 70% were seen once. Time point of the sample: neoterminal ileum biopsy at postoperative endoscopy, about 6 months after surgery. Germline CDR1 ENHRY, CDR2 SYGVKD. V lost 8 bases to trimming and J lost 6 bases; unmatched junction nucleotides: 8. This CDR3 spans 13 amino acids. A word on this clone: Its specificity is unknown.

The sequence derives from an adult with Crohn's disease. Source material: ileal tissue. The rearrangement joins TRBV10-3 to TRBJ2-3; 7 bases are a match to TRBD2. Here the CDR3 DNA reads TGTGCCATCCGGGCAGCCGGGGGGGATACGCAGTATTTT. Its translation is CAIRAAGGDTQYF.